One sample yielded the 2 T cell receptor beta chains listed below, sequenced in a study of beta chain features in type 1 diabetes. Overall study results and limits: Type 1 diabetes patients had moderately but significantly shorter TCRB CDR3s in all four CD4+ subsets.

Every isolated RNA sample was fully reverse transcribed, so sequencing captured expressed TCRB transcripts. Sequenced by immunoSEQ multiplex PCR; TCRdb stores in-frame clones only, minus some. The sample consists of nearly 700,000 clones, 13% of them appearing once. Their recognized antigens are unknown. Material: naive CD4+ T cells from blood. The receptors derive from a man between 18 and 35 years old with type 1 diabetes.

The chain recombines TRBV30 with TRBJ1-5, with 7 nucleotides matching TRBD1. The V gene's germline CDR1 is GTSNPN and CDR2 SVGIG (reference sequence). The CDR3 is made up of 16 amino acids. V lost 0 bases, J lost 6 bases, and 11 bases stayed unmatched. The CDR3 here is CAWSVPPKTGTQPQHF. The CDR3 DNA follows: TGTGCCTGGAGTGTACCCCCTAAGACAGGGACTCAGCCCCAGCATTTT. Using reference TRBV30 and TRBJ1-5 for the parts outside the CDR3, the full variable domain is SQTIHQWPATLVQPVGSPLSLECTVEGTSNPNLYWYRQAAGRGLQLLFYSVGIGQISSEVPQNLSASRPQDRQFILSSKKLLLSDSGFYLCAWSVPPKTGTQPQHFGDGTRLSIL.

This clone has just a few counts. V is TRBV6-5 and J is TRBJ2-3; 7 nucleotides line up with TRBD2. Germline V gene lookup returns CDR1 MNHEY and CDR2 SVGAGI. V shed 0 bases and J 6 bases; nucleotides not matched to a gene: 6. This CDR3 contains 15 residues. CDR3 protein: CASSYSRRRGDTQYF. In DNA, the CDR3 is TGTGCCAGCAGTTACTCCAGGCGGCGGGGGGATACGCAGTATTTT.